The 15 T cell receptor beta chains below come from one sample, sequenced in a study of blood T cell repertoires in COVID-19 (dated by TCRdb to the early 2020s). Receptor amplification or capture employed the immunoSEQ multiplex PCR assay. TCRdb took over this immuneACCESS table, retaining in-frame rearrangements with V and J assigned. Such tables are incomplete; in checked studies, under half of the missing clones stem from an unresolved V gene, and the remainder is unexplained. Here the sample has about 480,000 clones; approximately 90% occur a single time. 1.8% of the sample is in the top ten clones. Sequencing input: PBMCs or T cells enriched from blood (not recorded which). All receptors derive from a woman aged 40 to 49 who had recovered from COVID-19.

This chain joins TRBV6-2 or TRBV6-3 and TRBJ1-2; TRBD1 agrees at 7 bases. The CDR3 extends over 13 amino acids. Germline values: CDR1 MNHEY, CDR2 SVGEGT. V was pared by 6 bases and J by 7 bases, with 8 bases of the junction left unmatched. The DNA of the CDR3 is TGTGCCAGCAGCCTTAAACAGGGGTCTGGCTACACCTTC. It codes for CASSLKQGSGYTF.

This chain connects TRBV9 to TRBJ2-1; 8 positions match TRBD2. The CDR3 length is 15 residues. Trimming at V came to 3 bases and at J to 6 bases, leaving 8 bases not matched to a gene. Germline CDR1 is SGDLS and CDR2 is YYNGEE. The CDR3 loop reads CASSATGTSSNEQFF. CDR3 DNA: TGTGCCAGCAGCGCGACCGGGACTAGTAGCAATGAGCAGTTCTTC.

DNA of the CDR3: TGTGCCAGCAGCCAGGGGGCCCCTGATAATTCACCCCTCCACTTT. Residues: CASSQGAPDNSPLHF. This rearrangement joins TRBV14 to TRBJ1-6, with D maybe TRBD1 (6 bases). V dropped 3 bases and J dropped 5 bases, with 11 bases sitting between them. The CDR3 length is 15 residues. CDR1 and CDR2 (germline): SGHDN, FVKESK.

This clone was seen a handful of times. The gene calls are TRBV7-9 and TRBJ2-7, with D perhaps TRBD2 (5 bases). The V and J ends lost 4 bases and 1 base respectively, with 11 bases between them. CDR3 size: 14 residues. Germline V gene data show CDR1 as SEHNR and CDR2 as FQNEAQ (reference sequence). The CDR3 coding sequence is TGTGCCAGCAGCTCTCAAGGAGGATCCTACGAGCAGTACTTC. As protein: CASSSQGGSYEQYF.

V usage is TRBV7-9 and J usage is TRBJ1-1; 9 positions agree with TRBD1. Germline-derived CDR1 and CDR2 are SEHNR and FQNEAQ (reference sequence). V shed 1 base, J shed 5 bases, and the junction held 8 bases outside the gene matches. CDR3 length: 16 amino acids. The DNA of the CDR3 is TGTGCCAGCAGCTTAGAGCCGGGACAGGGAGCTACTGAAGCTTTCTTT. The encoded protein is CASSLEPGQGATEAFF.

The chain employs TRBV5-4 and TRBJ2-1, with 7 bases lining up with TRBD2. This CDR3 contains 12 residues. Trimming at V came to 4 bases and at J to 15 bases, leaving 10 bases not matched to a gene. Germline values: CDR1 SGHNT, CDR2 YYREEE (reference sequence). CDR3 loop: CASSRWRESPFF. The CDR3 DNA follows: TGTGCCAGCAGCCGTTGGCGGGAGTCCCCGTTCTTC.

The chain joins TRBV18 to TRBJ1-2; TRBD1 is a possible D gene (5 bases). Trimming cost V 3 bases and J 4 bases, with 15 bases left between them. The CDR3 runs to 15 residues. Per the germline V gene, CDR1 is KGHSH and CDR2 is LQKENI. CDR3 residues: CASSPTRVLGYGYTF. CDR3 bases: TGTGCCAGCTCACCTACCAGGGTCCTCGGCTATGGCTACACCTTC.

The CDR3 DNA is TGTGCCACGAAGCAGGGTGGAAAGAATGAGCAGTTCTTC. It encodes CATKQGGKNEQFF. The gene calls are TRBV19 and TRBJ2-1; D might be TRBD1 (5 bases). The length of the CDR3 is 13 residues. Germline CDR1 LNHDA, CDR2 SQIVND (reference sequence). V was cut by 10 bases and J by 7 bases, with 17 bases left in between.

This sequence joins TRBV11-3 and TRBJ2-3; 7 positions agree with TRBD1. Germline V lookup: CDR1 SGHNT, CDR2 YENEEA. V shed 4 bases and J 0 bases; nucleotides not matched to a gene: 1. The CDR3 contains 14 residues. The CDR3 coding sequence is TGTGCCAGCAGCTCGACAGGGAGCACAGATACGCAGTATTTT. Translating it yields CASSSTGSTDTQYF. Supplemented by reference TRBV11-3 and TRBJ2-3, the full variable domain reads EAGVVQSPRYKIIEKKQPVAFWCNPISGHNTLYWYLQNLGQGPELLIRYENEEAVDDSQLPKDRFSAERLKGVDSTLKIQPAELGDSAVYLCASSSTGSTDTQYFGPGTRLTVL.

The chain recombines TRBV29-1 with TRBJ1-5; no firm D call. The CDR3 loop spans 13 amino acids. Germline V gene sequence: CDR1 SQVTM, CDR2 ANQGSEA. The V end was cut by 4 bases, the J end by 5 bases, with 12 bases between. In DNA form, the CDR3 reads TGCAGCGTTGCGGAAAATCAGGATCAGCCCCAGCATTTT. Residues: CSVAENQDQPQHF. The full variable domain, completed using reference TRBV29-1 and TRBJ1-5, is SAVISQKPSRDICQRGTSLTIQCQVDSQVTMMFWYRQQPGQSLTLIATANQGSEATYESGFVIDKFPISRPNLTFSTLTVSNMSPEDSSIYLCSVAENQDQPQHFGDGTRLSIL.

This clone showed up just once. The CDR3 protein is CASSPPSFTEAFF. The CDR3, as DNA: TGTGCCAGCTCACCACCGTCGTTCACTGAAGCTTTCTTT. This chain links TRBV18 with TRBJ1-1; D is unclear. The CDR3 contains 13 residues. V gave up 0 bases and J gave up 4 bases, with 6 bases separating them. From germline, CDR1 is KGHSH and CDR2 LQKENI.

The chain couples TRBV7-2 to TRBJ1-4; 10 nucleotides line up with TRBD1. From germline, CDR1 is SGHTA and CDR2 FQGNSA. The V and J ends lost 3 bases and 8 bases, in that order; junction bases with no gene match: 3. The CDR3 consists of 14 residues. CDR3 sequence (DNA): TGTGCCAGCAGCTTTGGGACAGGGGAGGAAAAACTGTTTTTT. This gives the protein CASSFGTGEEKLFF.

The chain has TRBV19 and TRBJ1-3; no firm D call. Germline assignment: CDR1 LNHDA and CDR2 SQIVND (reference sequence). The germline V and J ends were trimmed by 3 bases and 8 bases, with 5 bases remaining between them. The CDR3 runs 11 residues. The CDR3 DNA follows: TGTGCCAGTAGTATGGCGGACACCATATATTTT. Translation gives CASSMADTIYF.

The rearrangement joins TRBV24-1 to TRBJ1-5; the match to TRBD1 covers 8 bases. The CDR3 contains 18 residues. CDR1 is KGHDR and CDR2 is SFDVKD in the germline V gene. The V gene end was trimmed by 5 bases and the J gene end by 1 base; junction bases not matched to a gene: 12. CDR3 nucleotide sequence: TGTGCCACCAGTGGGGGGACAGGCGGACCATGGAGCAATCAGCCCCAGCATTTT. Its protein product is CATSGGTGGPWSNQPQHF.

This clone appeared a few times. The rearrangement links TRBV5-4 to TRBJ2-2; TRBD1 agrees at 7 bases. The trim removed 4 bases at V and 5 bases at J, leaving 8 bases unmatched. The CDR3 runs 15 residues. Germline CDR1 SGHNT, CDR2 YYREEE (reference sequence). This chain's CDR3 is CASSPRDRVTGELFF. Here the CDR3 DNA reads TGTGCCAGCAGCCCTCGCGACAGGGTGACCGGGGAGCTGTTTTTT. The variable domain in full, with the rest retrieved from reference TRBV5-4 and TRBJ2-2, is ETGVTQSPTHLIKTRGQQVTLRCSSQSGHNTVSWYQQALGQGPQFIFQYYREEENGRGNFPPRFSGLQFPNYSSELNVNALELDDSALYLCASSPRDRVTGELFFGEGSRLTVL.